Sequencing of this T cell receptor (beta chain) was carried out in a study of post-analysis software for immune sequencing data. Study conclusions and caveats: Comparison of patients with controls showed five TRBV segments more frequent in patients, TRBV5-6, TRBV5-1 and TRBV20-1 among them.

The CDR3 loop spans 15 amino acids. The germline V gene encodes CDR1 SEHNR and CDR2 FQNEAQ (reference sequence). Trimming stripped 7 bases from V and 4 bases from J, with 17 bases between. Built from TCR beta cDNA, the libraries had unique molecular identifiers in them. TCRdb reprocessed the PCR reads via MiXCR and lists one record per CDR3 protein. The sample includes more than 450,000 distinct CDR3 sequences, around a third seen only once; the top ten take 6%. This clonotype has at least ten counts. The antigen is undetermined. The V call is TRBV7-9, the J call TRBJ1-5, with D maybe TRBD1 (6 bases). The sequencing sample was made of blood. This TCR was recovered from a girl between 2 and 17 years old with multiple sclerosis. The chain's CDR3 is CASTSTGNDNQPQHF. As DNA, the CDR3 is TGTGCCAGCACCTCTACAGGGAATGATAATCAGCCCCAGCATTTT.